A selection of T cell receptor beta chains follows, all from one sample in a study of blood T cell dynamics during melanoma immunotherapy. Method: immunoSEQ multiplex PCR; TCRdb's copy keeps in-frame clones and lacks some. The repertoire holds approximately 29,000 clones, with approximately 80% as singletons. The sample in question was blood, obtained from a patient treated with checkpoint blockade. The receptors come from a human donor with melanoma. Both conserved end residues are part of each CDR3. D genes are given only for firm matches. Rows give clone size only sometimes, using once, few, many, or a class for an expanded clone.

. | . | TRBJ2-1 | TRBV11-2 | TGTGCCAGCAGCTTAGTGCCGGGACCTTACAATGAGCAGTTCTTC | CASSLVPGPYNEQFF
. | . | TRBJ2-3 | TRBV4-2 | TGTGCCAGCAGCCAAGCAGGAGGGGGGATCCCAGATACGCAGTATTTT | CASSQAGGGIPDTQYF
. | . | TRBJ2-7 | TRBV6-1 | TGTGCCACCACGGCCGGCGAGCAGTACTTC | CATTAGEQYF
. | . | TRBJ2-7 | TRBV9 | TGTGCCAGCAGCCTGGTCCCCTACTCCTACGAGCAGTACTTC | CASSLVPYSYEQYF
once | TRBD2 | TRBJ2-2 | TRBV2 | TGTGCCAGCAGTCTTCTAGCGGGGGGGCCCAACACCGGGGAGCTGTTTTTT | CASSLLAGGPNTGELFF
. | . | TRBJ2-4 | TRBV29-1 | TGCAGCGTTCGGTCGGGTTACAAAAACATTCAGTACTTC | CSVRSGYKNIQYF
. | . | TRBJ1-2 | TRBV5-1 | TGCGCCAGCAGCTTAAGCTCGGGGGGCGCGAGGGGCTACACCTTC | CASSLSSGGARGYTF
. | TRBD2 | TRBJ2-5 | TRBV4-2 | TGTGCCAGCAGCCAAGACGAGGCGGGAGGGTTATTAGGGGAGACCCAGTACTTC | CASSQDEAGGLLGETQYF
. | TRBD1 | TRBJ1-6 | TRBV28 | TGTGCCAGCAGCCTACAGGGGGCTGGTTCACCCCTCCACTTT | CASSLQGAGSPLHF
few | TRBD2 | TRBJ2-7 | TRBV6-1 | TGTGCCAGCAGTGAAGGTGGGGGAGGGACCTACGAGCAGTACTTC | CASSEGGGGTYEQYF
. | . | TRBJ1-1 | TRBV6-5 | TGTGCCAGCAGTTACTCAGTACAGACGAACACTGAAGCTTTCTTT | CASSYSVQTNTEAFF
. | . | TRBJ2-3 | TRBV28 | TGTGCCAGCAGTAGGAAGACCGGGACAGATACGCAGTATTTT | CASSRKTGTDTQYF
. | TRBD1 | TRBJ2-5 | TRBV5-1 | TGCGCCAGCAGCCAGGGGACAGCCGAGATGAAGACCCAGTACTTC | CASSQGTAEMKTQYF
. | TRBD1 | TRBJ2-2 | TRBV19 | TGTGCCAGTACTCCAGAGACAGGGACCACCGGGGAGCTGTTTTTT | CASTPETGTTGELFF
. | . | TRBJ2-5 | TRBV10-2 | TGCGCCACCAAAAACGGGGGGCTGGAGACCCAGTACTTC | CATKNGGLETQYF
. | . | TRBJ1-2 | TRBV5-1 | TGCGCCAGCAGCCCCCCGGAGGGAGGGGTCTATGGCTACACCTTC | CASSPPEGGVYGYTF
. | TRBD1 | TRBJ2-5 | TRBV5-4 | TGTGCCAGCAGCCGGGGACAGGGGGAAGAGACCCAGTACTTC | CASSRGQGEETQYF
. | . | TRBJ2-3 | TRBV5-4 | TGTGCCAGCAGACAACGAAGCACAGATACGCAGTATTTT | CASRQRSTDTQYF
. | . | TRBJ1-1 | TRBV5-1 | TGCGCCAGCAGCTTTAAGTCCGGGGGGAGCACTGAAGCTTTCTTT | CASSFKSGGSTEAFF
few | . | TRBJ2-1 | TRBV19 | TGTGCCAGTAGTCGGGCAGGGGTAGCAAATGAGCAGTTCTTC | CASSRAGVANEQFF
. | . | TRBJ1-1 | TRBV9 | TGTGCCAGCAGCCCCCAGGTGACTCTCACTGAAGCTTTCTTT | CASSPQVTLTEAFF
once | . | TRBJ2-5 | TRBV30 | TGTGCCTGGAGTGTGAGGGGGGGGTATGAGACCCAGTACTTC | CAWSVRGGYETQYF
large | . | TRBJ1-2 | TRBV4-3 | TGCGCCAGCAGCCAAGATATCAGGGTACGAGGCGGCTACACCTTC | CASSQDIRVRGGYTF
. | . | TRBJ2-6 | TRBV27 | TGTGCCAGCAGTTTCTCATCTGGGGCCAACGTCCTGACTTTC | CASSFSSGANVLTF
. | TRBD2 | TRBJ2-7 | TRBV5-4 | TGTGCCAGCAGCTCAGCGGGATACCGCTCCTACGAGCAGTACTTC | CASSSAGYRSYEQYF
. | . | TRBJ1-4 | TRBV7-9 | TGTGCCAGCAGCTTAGAGTTAGGGAGTGAGGGAGGAAAACTGTTTTTT | CASSLELGSEGGKLFF
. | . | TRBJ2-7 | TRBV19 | TGTGCCAGTAGCCCGACTACCACGTACGAGCAGTACTTC | CASSPTTTYEQYF
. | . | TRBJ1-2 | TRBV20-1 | TGCAGTGCTAAGGAAGGCTATGGCTACACCTTC | CSAKEGYGYTF
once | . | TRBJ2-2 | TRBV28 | TGTGCCAGCAAGGCGGGTGGCTTTCACACCGGGGAGCTGTTTTTT | CASKAGGFHTGELFF
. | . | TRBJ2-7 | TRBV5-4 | TGTGCCAGCAGCTTGGCCGCAGGGGGGAGTGAGCAGTACTTC | CASSLAAGGSEQYF
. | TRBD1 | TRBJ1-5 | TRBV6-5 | TGTGCCAGCAGTCTTCAGGGGGTTGGTCAGCCCCAGCATTTT | CASSLQGVGQPQHF
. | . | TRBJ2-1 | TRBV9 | TGTGCCAGCAGCGTAGGAGGGGCCTCGTACAATGAGCAGTTCTTC | CASSVGGASYNEQFF
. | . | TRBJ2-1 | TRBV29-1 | TGCAGCGTTGAAGATGGGCGTTTTGGGAATGAGCAGTTCTTC | CSVEDGRFGNEQFF
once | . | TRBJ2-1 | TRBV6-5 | TGTGCCAGCAGTTACGATGGTCTACGGGAGCAGTTCTTC | CASSYDGLREQFF
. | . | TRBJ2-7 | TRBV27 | TGTGCCAGCAGTTCATTCGGGGCAGGATATTACTACGAGCAGTACTTC | CASSSFGAGYYYEQYF
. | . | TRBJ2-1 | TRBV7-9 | TGTGCCAGCAGCCTAAGGACTGCCTCCAGCTCCTACAATGAGCAGTTCTTC | CASSLRTASSSYNEQFF
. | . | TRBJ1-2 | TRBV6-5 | TGTGCCAGCAGTTACTCCGGGGGGGGCGCGAAAGGCTACACCTTC | CASSYSGGGAKGYTF
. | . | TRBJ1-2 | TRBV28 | TGTGCCAGCAGTTTAGTGGCGAGGAAGGGTGGCTACACCTTC | CASSLVARKGGYTF
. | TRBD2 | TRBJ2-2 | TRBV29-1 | TGCAGCGTTGAAGTGGAACTAGGCGGGAGGCCCACCGGGGAGCTGTTTTTT | CSVEVELGGRPTGELFF
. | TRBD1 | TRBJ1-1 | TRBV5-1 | TGCGCCAGCAGCCTAGGAGCCACAGGGGGCGGGTACACTGAAGCTTTCTTT | CASSLGATGGGYTEAFF
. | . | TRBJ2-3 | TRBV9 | TGTGCCAGCAGCGTAGAGTCAACAGATACGCAGTATTTT | CASSVESTDTQYF
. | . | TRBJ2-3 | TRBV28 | TGTGCCAGCAGTTTACCGGGGGCAGATACGCAGTATTTT | CASSLPGADTQYF
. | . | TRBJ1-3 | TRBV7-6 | TGTGCCAGCAGCTTAAACCCGGATCCCGGCTCTGGAAACACCATATATTTT | CASSLNPDPGSGNTIYF